The TCR beta chain under discussion was sequenced for a study of blood T cell repertoires in COVID-19. TCRdb's table, derived via immunoSEQ multiplex PCR, lists solely in-frame clones and lacks some. The table lists approximately 100,000 clones, more than 75% of them singletons. The length of the CDR3 is 18 residues. V lost 6 bases and J 0 bases, leaving 22 bases between the germline ends. Looked up from germline, CDR1 is MDHEN and CDR2 is SYDVKM. Input material: peripheral blood. This TCR was sampled from a human donor in a cohort sampled during active COVID-19. V gene TRBV28 combines with J gene TRBJ2-3; D remains unclear. The CDR3 protein is CASRSHPLRSPSTDTQYF. CDR3 bases: TGTGCCAGCAGATCGCACCCCTTGCGGAGTCCGAGCACAGATACGCAGTATTTT.